The 29 T cell receptor beta chains given below trace back to one sample, sequenced in a study of blood T cells in healthy people across ages (dated by TCRdb to between 2014 and 2017). Library creation used 5' RACE. TCRdb names Illumina HiSeq 2500 as the instrument used. A second PCR of roughly 7 to 11 cycles was performed with a sample-barcoded 5' primer and a J-beta primer mix. TCRdb itself trimmed the public reads at Q25 with fastp, ran MiXCR and retained productive beta chains. Records with the same CDR3 protein are collapsed into one entry carrying the most frequent genes and DNA. Across this sample there are 890,000 or so distinct CDR3 sequences, with 62% seen only once. The top ten hold about a quarter of the sample. Specimen: blood. These receptors originate from a young man in good health.

The V call is TRBV9, the J call TRBJ2-3, with 7 bases that match TRBD1. The V gene end was trimmed by 3 bases and the J gene end by 0 bases; junction bases not matched to a gene: 7. The germline V gene has CDR1 SGDLS and CDR2 YYNGEE. This CDR3 has 16 amino acids. CDR3 nucleotide sequence: TGTGCCAGCAGCGAAAGTACAGGGGATAGCACAGATACGCAGTATTTT. Protein: CASSESTGDSTDTQYF.

The sample holds one count of this clonotype. The chain joins TRBV7-2 to TRBJ2-5; a possible D gene is TRBD2 (6 bases). The CDR3 is made up of 14 amino acids. Germline V gene sequence: CDR1 SGHTA, CDR2 FQGNSA. Trimming took 1 base from V and 11 from J, leaving 17 bases between them. The CDR3 here is CASSLGPSSGEQYF. The CDR3 DNA follows: TGTGCCAGCAGCTTAGGGCCCTCCTCGGGAGAGCAGTACTTC. The full variable domain, completed using reference TRBV7-2 and TRBJ2-5, is GAGVSQSPSNKVTEKGKDVELRCDPISGHTALYWYRQSLGQGLEFLIYFQGNSAPDKSGLPSDRFSAERTGGSVSTLTIQRTQQEDSAVYLCASSLGPSSGEQYFGPGTRLLVL.

The rearrangement links TRBV30 to TRBJ2-5, with D unresolved. The tail of the sequence fits TRBJ2-7 better, so the J call may be wrong. The CDR3 loop spans 13 amino acids. Germline assignment: CDR1 GTSNPN and CDR2 SVGIG (reference sequence). The CDR3 spells CAWSGIGTYEQYF. Here the CDR3 DNA reads TGTGCCTGGAGTGGGATCGGTACCTACGAGCAGTACTTC.

This clonotype appeared a few times. The chain is built from TRBV4-3 and TRBJ2-7, with D unresolved. Germline-derived CDR1 and CDR2 are LGHNA and YSLEER. This CDR3 is built from 13 residues. Trimming stripped 4 bases from V and 5 bases from J, with 12 bases between. DNA of the CDR3: TGCGCCAGCAGCCGCTGGTCGTCCCACGAGCAGTACTTC. Translating it yields CASSRWSSHEQYF.

This chain joins TRBV7-6 and TRBJ2-7; D gene uncertain. The germline V gene has CDR1 SGHVS and CDR2 FNYEAQ. The V end lost 1 base, the J end lost 3 bases, and 10 bases lay between the germline ends. The CDR3 loop spans 14 amino acids. CDR3 region: CASSLVGKYYEQYF. The CDR3 DNA follows: TGTGCCAGCAGCTTAGTCGGCAAGTACTACGAGCAGTACTTC.

This chain joins TRBV6-5 and TRBJ2-5; 9 bases fit TRBD2. Germline trimming cut 0 bases from V and 4 bases from J; bases unmatched to any gene: 9. CDR1 is MNHEY, CDR2 SVGAGI, per germline. The CDR3 runs 17 residues. CDR3 sequence reads: CASSYSTGGGAGETQYF. CDR3 in DNA: TGTGCCAGCAGTTACTCGACTGGCGGGGGGGCGGGAGAGACCCAGTACTTC.

The V gene is TRBV6-1, the J gene TRBJ2-5, with TRBD1 identical over 10 bases. CDR3 size: 13 residues. V was pared by 6 bases and J by 5 bases, with 3 bases of the junction left unmatched. Germline V gene lookup returns CDR1 MNHNS and CDR2 SASEGT. The CDR3 spells CASRTGGGETQYF. Here the CDR3 DNA reads TGTGCCAGCAGGACAGGGGGCGGGGAGACCCAGTACTTC.

This chain joins TRBV6-5 and TRBJ2-4; unclear D gene. The V gene lost 3 bases and the J gene lost 1 base, with 16 bases spanning the gap. The CDR3 runs to 17 residues. Per germline, CDR1 MNHEY and CDR2 SVGAGI. The CDR3 protein is CASSYSGRTPAKNIQYF. DNA for the CDR3: TGTGCCAGCAGTTATTCTGGACGGACCCCCGCCAAAAACATTCAGTACTTC.

The rearrangement uses TRBV7-8 and TRBJ1-5; 7 bases align to TRBD1. Germline V gives CDR1 SGHVS, CDR2 FQNEAQ. V dropped 2 bases and J dropped 7; count of bases not matched to a gene: 5. The CDR3 sequence is 14 residues long. For the CDR3, the DNA is TGTGCCAGCAGCTTAAAGGGGGCCGGGCAGCCCCAGCATTTT. Its translation: CASSLKGAGQPQHF.

The chain has TRBV7-2 and TRBJ2-7; the match to TRBD2 covers 8 bases. The CDR3 sequence is 14 residues long. Unmatched junction bases numbered 6, after V lost 6 bases and J lost 2 bases. The germline CDR1 and CDR2 sequences are SGHTA and FQGNSA. Here the CDR3 DNA reads TGTGCCAGCAGTCCGGGACTAGTGCCCTACGAGCAGTACTTC. It specifies CASSPGLVPYEQYF.

This rearrangement joins TRBV4-3 to TRBJ2-3; D remains ambiguous. CDR1 is LGHNA and CDR2 is YSLEER in the germline V gene. V shed 2 bases and J shed 2 bases, with 8 bases lying between them. The CDR3 runs to 14 residues. CDR3 DNA: TGCGCCAGCAGCCAACTCCTAAACACAGATACGCAGTATTTT. Its translation is CASSQLLNTDTQYF.

CDR3 nucleotide sequence: TGTGCCAGCAGCCAAGCACGCACGGGCTACACCTTC. Its protein product is CASSQARTGYTF. J is TRBJ1-2 and V is TRBV3-1; no definite D call. The V end lost 1 base, the J end lost 8 bases, and 8 bases lay between the germline ends. The CDR3 spans 12 residues. Germline CDR1 reads LGHDT; CDR2 reads YNNKEL (reference sequence).

In regard to this clonotype: A read error may account for a junction end that differs from germline. V gene TRBV27 combines with J gene TRBJ1-2; D not resolved. CDR1 and CDR2 from the germline V gene are MNHEY and SMNVEV (reference sequence). The length of the CDR3 is 16 residues. The CDR3 DNA follows: TGTGCCAGCAGTTCGCCATCGGACGCCTCAAACTATGGCCACACCTTC. This translates into CASSSPSDASNYGHTF.

V is TRBV7-9 and J is TRBJ2-7, with D unresolved. With 1 base removed from V and 6 bases from J, the gap between germline ends came to 10 bases. CDR3 size: 13 residues. The germline V gene encodes CDR1 SEHNR and CDR2 FQNEAQ (reference sequence). In DNA form, the CDR3 reads TGTGCCAGCAGCTTAGAGGCCTTGAGCGAGCAGTACTTC. Residues: CASSLEALSEQYF.

The rearrangement uses TRBV27 and TRBJ2-3; TRBD2 agrees at 8 bases. CDR3 length: 14 residues. Germline CDR1 reads MNHEY; CDR2 reads SMNVEV (reference sequence). J lost 8 bases, V lost 6 bases, and 10 bases had no gene match. The DNA for the CDR3 is TGTGCCAGCAGGCCCGGGACTAGTCCTGGTACGCAGTATTTT. It is translated as CASRPGTSPGTQYF.

The chain employs TRBV20-1 and TRBJ1-5; 9 bases map to TRBD1. Germline V gene data show CDR1 as DFQATT and CDR2 as SNEGSKA (reference sequence). This CDR3 comprises 16 residues. The ends lost 6 bases at V and 6 bases at J; junction bases unmatched: 15. This chain's CDR3 is CSAEAGTGTQSQPQHF. CDR3 sequence (DNA): TGCAGTGCCGAAGCCGGGACAGGGACCCAATCTCAGCCCCAGCATTTT.

The chain recombines TRBV25-1 with TRBJ2-1; TRBD1 is a possible D gene (5 bases). Per the germline V gene, CDR1 is MGHDK and CDR2 is SYGVNS. The CDR3 runs 15 residues. Trimming took off 3 bases at V and 1 base at J, with 10 bases between the two ends. The CDR3: CASSDTGGSYNEQFF. Written as DNA, the CDR3 is TGTGCCAGCAGTGATACAGGTGGTTCCTACAATGAGCAGTTCTTC.

The sample holds a few counts of this clonotype. V is TRBV11-2 and J is TRBJ2-4; TRBD2 matches at 7 bases. The junction had 14 bases not matched to a gene; V was cut back by 0 bases and J by 12 bases. This CDR3 is built from 16 residues. From germline, CDR1 is SGHAT and CDR2 FQNNGV. CDR3 bases: TGTGCCAGCAGCTTAGATCGGGGGAGGGGCCGACCATCTCAGTACTTC. This codes for CASSLDRGRGRPSQYF.

The chain has TRBV11-2 and TRBJ2-3, with D maybe TRBD2 (6 bases). Germline V lookup: CDR1 SGHAT, CDR2 FQNNGV. Trimming took off 4 bases at V and 0 bases at J, with 29 bases between the two ends. CDR3 length equals 21 residues. The CDR3 coding sequence is TGTGCCAGCAGCTCAACCGCCGGGGCTTTATTCGGAGGGGCTAGCACAGATACGCAGTATTTT. Translating it yields CASSSTAGALFGGASTDTQYF.

The chain links TRBV6-2 or TRBV6-3 to TRBJ2-2, with 7 nucleotides matching TRBD1. The V segment lost 6 bases and the J segment 7 bases; nucleotides outside the gene matches: 8. The CDR3 runs to 14 residues. CDR1 and CDR2 from the germline V gene are MNHEY and SVGEGT. CDR3 DNA sequence: TGTGCCAGCAGGCCTGACAGGGAAGTCGGGGAGCTGTTTTTT. Amino acids: CASRPDREVGELFF.

This clonotype was detected once. The genes are TRBV6-2 or TRBV6-3 and TRBJ2-1; 12 bases fit TRBD2. This CDR3 has 17 residues. CDR1 is MNHEY, CDR2 SVGEGT, per germline. Trimming at V came to 7 bases and at J to 4 bases, leaving 11 bases not matched to a gene. The CDR3 DNA is TGTGCCAGCACTGAACTTCCGGGACTAGCGGGTTACAATGAGCAGTTCTTC. Its translation: CASTELPGLAGYNEQFF.

A single count supports this clonotype. The chain uses TRBV27 and TRBJ1-2; D is possibly TRBD1 (5 bases). From germline, CDR1 is MNHEY and CDR2 SMNVEV (reference sequence). The V gene lost 5 bases and the J gene lost 8 bases, with 24 bases spanning the gap. The CDR3 loop spans 16 amino acids. The CDR3: CASSPSEGRATRGYTF. The CDR3 DNA follows: TGTGCCAGCAGTCCCAGCGAGGGGAGGGCAACAAGAGGCTACACCTTC.

The CDR3 nucleotides are TGTGCCAGCAGCAAACTAGCGGGGGGGCCGGTGAGCAATGAGCAGTTCTTC. Protein: CASSKLAGGPVSNEQFF. This chain joins TRBV7-8 and TRBJ2-1; 13 bases align to TRBD2. With 5 bases clipped from V and 6 bases from J, the junction kept 10 bases outside the gene matches. Per germline, CDR1 SGHVS and CDR2 FQNEAQ. The CDR3 sequence is 17 residues long.

This clonotype was observed a handful of times. This rearrangement joins TRBV4-1 to TRBJ2-5; D is unclear. V gave up 1 base and J gave up 5 bases, with 11 bases separating them. The V gene's germline CDR1 is MGHRA and CDR2 YSYEKL. The CDR3 extends over 14 amino acids. For the CDR3, the DNA is TGCGCCAGCAGCCAAGTCGAAAGTGAGGAGACCCAGTACTTC. This codes for CASSQVESEETQYF.

The J gene is TRBJ1-2, the V gene TRBV7-2; D is unresolved. The CDR3 extends over 13 amino acids. Germline V CDR1 and CDR2: SGHTA, FQGNSA. Trimming removed 2 bases from V and 3 bases from J, with 7 bases in between. CDR3 nucleotides: TGTGCCAGCAGCTTAAGGGCGGACTATGGCTACACCTTC. Its translation is CASSLRADYGYTF.

The chain links TRBV4-3 to TRBJ2-7, with no clear D. The CDR3 has 15 residues. V gave up 0 bases and J gave up 3 bases, with 12 bases separating them. Germline V gives CDR1 LGHNA, CDR2 YSLEER. Here the CDR3 reads CASSQDKGPYYEQYF. The CDR3 DNA reads TGCGCCAGCAGCCAAGATAAGGGCCCCTACTACGAGCAGTACTTC.

The chain is built from TRBV7-3 and TRBJ2-1; TRBD1 aligns across 7 bases. The CDR3 is 15 residues long. The germline gives CDR1 SGHTA, CDR2 FQGTGA. V gave up 5 bases and J gave up 6 bases; unmatched junction bases: 10. In DNA, the CDR3 is TGTGCCAGCAGCCCTACGACTAACAGGGGCAATGAGCAGTTCTTC. Amino acid sequence: CASSPTTNRGNEQFF.

This rearrangement joins TRBV7-8 to TRBJ1-2, with D tentatively TRBD1 (6 bases). The ends were cut back, 3 bases at V and 9 bases at J, with 17 bases in the middle. Germline V gene lookup returns CDR1 SGHVS and CDR2 FQNEAQ. There are 14 residues in the CDR3. The DNA of the CDR3 is TGTGCCAGCAGCTTTAAGGGGGGAGTACCAAGCTACACCTTC. This encodes CASSFKGGVPSYTF.

This clonotype occurred many times. V and J are TRBV4-2 and TRBJ1-2; D is unresolved. Germline CDR1 reads LGHNA; CDR2 reads YNFKEQ. The CDR3 covers 15 residues. The ends were cut back, 0 bases at V and 4 bases at J, with 12 bases in the middle. CDR3 in amino acids: CASSQDEGSSYGYTF. In DNA, the CDR3 is TGTGCCAGCAGCCAAGATGAGGGTTCTAGCTATGGCTACACCTTC.